This TCR beta chain was obtained from a study of spatial heterogeneity in lung cancer (dated by TCRdb to between 2018 and 2020). With respect to the entire study: The donors were 65 to 85 patients from the lung TRACERx cohort who had early-stage, untreated non-small cell lung cancer. Follow-up PBMC samples were sequenced whenever available, with a median time to follow-up of around 24 months after resection. Beta-chain transcripts were consistently detected in greater numbers than alpha-chain transcripts, which likely reflects a higher abundance of beta-chain transcripts. In the raw uncorrected reads, each unique combination of TCR and UMI appeared more than ten times on average. In non-small cell lung cancer, the study made a quantitative comparison of TCR alpha and beta repertoires among multiple tumor regions, matched nontumor lung and blood. Nonsynonymous mutation counts, determined by whole-exome sequencing of tumor tissue, were related to TCR repertoire features. At surgery, about 210 tumor regions, roughly 62 matched nontumor lung samples and 56 PBMC samples were TCR-sequenced for both alpha and beta chains. Beyond this particular receptor, the publication reports: Confirming at a functional level the hypothesis that regional TCRs recognize regional mutations was considered to require additional single-cell paired TCR alpha and beta sequencing. Only roughly 15 patients were included in comparisons of baseline and follow-up blood repertoires. Ubiquitous expanded tumor TCRs were found in blood more often at tumor resection than at routine follow-up.

Receptor amplification or capture employed 5' RACE. Sequencing was performed on a NextSeq 500. In the TCR library protocol, a unique molecular identifier was attached to each TCR cDNA molecule so that PCR and sequencing errors could be corrected. The original pipeline was this. Decombinator tools were used for TCR identification, UMI-based error correction and CDR3 extraction. TCRs above a frequency of 2 per 1,000, corresponding to the top 1% of the tumor frequency distribution, were defined as expanded. Each repertoire was subsampled 100 times to 5,000 TCRs, after which Renyi diversity was computed with the R vegan package. To build CDR3 similarity networks, amino acid triplet string-kernel similarity was used, and CDR3s were connected when their pairwise similarity was above 0.82. TCRdb reran the public reads through fastp at Q25 and MiXCR, keeping productive beta chains. CDR3 protein sequences are deduplicated, and each keeps its most common genes and DNA. The V and J calls reflect TCRdb's pipeline rather than the authors' work. The table for this sample lists roughly 120,000 distinct CDR3 sequences; 12% of them were counted only once. The top ten clonotypes cover roughly 15% of the sample.

CDR1 and CDR2, looked up from the germline V gene, are SGHTA and FQGNSA. The cysteine opens and the phenylalanine closes a CDR3 of 13 amino acids. Here the CDR3 DNA is all that survives: 39 bases in frame from base 1. V was cut back by 7 bases and J by 4 bases, leaving a gap of 12 bases between them. Sample time point, as interpreted from the label and publication: blood at routine non-recurrence follow-up after resection. Whole RNA extracted from tumor and nontumor lung tissue, or from cryopreserved PBMC samples, was used for TCR sequencing without cell sorting. Only patients for whom sufficient RNA was available from at least two tumor regions were selected for TCR sequencing. Many counts were recorded for this clonotype. Its antigen is not yet known. One base away there is no much larger clone; base qualities are not given.

This clonotype originated in a male donor with early-stage non-small cell lung cancer. Here the sequenced sample was PBMCs, taken at follow-up. Here the chain combines TRBV7-2 and TRBJ2-3; a confident D gene designation cannot be given. The CDR3 protein is CASTPRRSDTQYF. Here is the DNA: TGTGCCAGCACCCCCCGCCGATCAGATACGCAGTATTTT.